This TCR beta chain was recorded in a study of post-analysis software for immune sequencing data. As for the study in general: Disease courses included relapsing-remitting, secondary progressive and progressive-relapsing multiple sclerosis.

This clonotype was recorded many times. Antigen unknown. There are 12 residues in the CDR3. Trimming removed 3 bases from V and 5 bases from J, with 6 bases in between. The V gene's germline CDR1 is SEHNR and CDR2 FQNEAQ (reference sequence). Findings and caveats of the study: The normalized Chao1 diversity of multiple sclerosis patients was significantly lower than that of controls. TRBV5-6, TRBV5-1 and TRBV20-1 were among several TRBV segments more frequent in patients than controls. Samples from one preparation batch, clustered by F measure, grouped strongly together.

Unique molecular identifiers tagged the TCR beta cDNA libraries. TCRdb reprocessed the PCR reads with MiXCR, giving one entry per CDR3 protein. The sample lists 600,000 to 750,000 distinct CDR3 sequences, around 64% occurring once. The rearrangement links TRBV7-9 to TRBJ2-3; D unresolved. The material sequenced was blood. The TCR originated in a girl aged 2-10 years with multiple sclerosis. The CDR3 nucleotides read TGTGCCAGCAGCTTGTCTGGAGATACGCAGTATTTT. It codes for CASSLSGDTQYF.